Following are 22 T cell receptor beta chains from one sample sequenced in a study of regulatory T cells in long-lasting Graves disease. As for time point: newly diagnosed GD, antithyroid drugs for less than 3 months. There was RNA extracted from PBMCs, and the TCR library was made from it. Combining iRepertoire HTBI primers with Arm-PCR of CDR3 regions, the authors built TCR beta libraries. Using its own MiXCR run on the multiplex PCR reads, TCRdb lists one record per CDR3 protein. This sample yields hundreds of thousands of distinct CDR3 sequences, of which less than 20% are seen a single time; about 17% belongs to the top ten. Another study also made use of these data, one on T cells in Graves' hyperthyroidism and ophthalmopathy.

The sequencing used peripheral blood mononuclear cells (PBMCs), collected at new diagnosis, from a patient treated with antithyroid drugs. These receptors all stem from a woman between 25 and 40 years old with Graves disease.

This clonotype was seen only a few times. The V call is TRBV27, the J call TRBJ2-3, with D unclear. Germline V gene lookup returns CDR1 MNHEY and CDR2 SMNVEV (reference sequence). The V gene lost 0 bases and the J gene lost 5 bases, with 12 bases spanning the gap. This CDR3 is built from 15 residues. CDR3 protein: CASSLSARNEDTQYF. The DNA of the CDR3 is TGTGCCAGCAGTTTATCGGCGCGAAATGAAGATACGCAGTATTTT.

The rearrangement uses TRBV7-3 and TRBJ1-2, with 10 bases that match TRBD1. The CDR3 is 13 residues long. The V gene end was trimmed by 8 bases and the J gene end by 2 bases; junction bases not matched to a gene: 2. The germline V gene has CDR1 SGHTA and CDR2 FQGTGA. CDR3 nucleotides: TGTGCCAGCGGGACAGGGGACAACTATGGCTACACCTTC. This sequence encodes CASGTGDNYGYTF. The complete variable domain, with remaining parts taken from reference TRBV7-3 and TRBJ1-2, reads GAGVSQTPSNKVTEKGKYVELRCDPISGHTALYWYRQSLGQGPEFLIYFQGTGAADDSGLPNDRFFAVRPEGSVSTLKIQRTERGDSAVYLCASGTGDNYGYTFGSGTRLTVV.

This clonotype has ten or more counts. This chain connects TRBV28 to TRBJ1-5; D might be TRBD1 (6 bases). Looked up from germline, CDR1 is MDHEN and CDR2 is SYDVKM. Trimming stripped 5 bases from V and 2 bases from J, with 10 bases between. The CDR3 is 14 residues long. Here the CDR3 DNA reads TGTGCCAGCAGTCTTGGACAGCGCAATCAGCCCCAGCATTTT. Translated: CASSLGQRNQPQHF.

The chain employs TRBV3-1 and TRBJ2-7; D is possibly TRBD2 (6 bases). Trimming took 1 base from V and 2 from J, leaving 12 bases between them. Per germline, CDR1 LGHDT and CDR2 YNNKEL (reference sequence). The CDR3 runs to 15 residues. This CDR3 is CASSQGGTKTYEQYF. CDR3 bases: TGTGCCAGCAGCCAAGGCGGGACGAAAACCTACGAGCAGTACTTC.

This clonotype was seen many times. The chain joins TRBV6-1 to TRBJ1-1, with 7 bases aligning to TRBD1. Germline CDR1 reads MNHNS; CDR2 reads SASEGT. J gave up 6 bases and V 7 bases, and 11 bases lay outside the gene matches. This CDR3 is built from 14 residues. CDR3 coding DNA: TGTGCCAGCACCCAACAGGGGAAATTGGCTGAAGCTTTCTTT. Translating gives CASTQQGKLAEAFF.

This clonotype was seen repeatedly, ten times or more. The CDR3 bases are TGTGCCATCAGTGAGGGACAGGGGGCTGAAGCTTTCTTT. The encoded protein is CAISEGQGAEAFF. The chain couples TRBV10-3 to TRBJ1-1; TRBD1 aligns across 10 bases. The trim removed 2 bases at V and 6 bases at J, leaving 0 bases unmatched. The CDR3 runs 13 residues. Germline CDR1 is ENHRY and CDR2 is SYGVKD.

This clonotype occurred many times. The genes are TRBV20-1 and TRBJ2-1; D not resolved. The CDR3 runs 12 residues. V lost 6 bases, J lost 6 bases, and 12 bases lay in between. Germline-derived CDR1 and CDR2 are DFQATT and SNEGSKA (reference sequence). The CDR3 loop is CSATASLNEQFF. CDR3 nucleotides: TGCAGTGCCACAGCGAGCCTCAATGAGCAGTTCTTC.

The sample holds many counts of this clonotype. This chain joins TRBV7-2 and TRBJ1-2; D is unclear. The CDR3 consists of 16 residues. The V and J ends lost 5 bases and 0 bases respectively, with 16 bases between them. CDR1 is SGHTA and CDR2 is FQGNSA in the germline V gene. The CDR3 region has the DNA TGTGCCAGCAGCCCCCAAACTGGGTGGGCTAACTATGGCTACACCTTC. Encoded protein: CASSPQTGWANYGYTF.

This clonotype was observed many times. This rearrangement joins TRBV12-3 or TRBV12-4 to TRBJ1-5, with a weak D call TRBD1 (5 bases). This CDR3 spans 15 amino acids. The V gene lost 7 bases and the J gene lost 4 bases, with 17 bases spanning the gap. The CDR3 loop reads CASTLGTLENQPQHF. The CDR3 coding sequence is TGTGCCAGCACCCTTGGGACCCTAGAAAATCAGCCCCAGCATTTT.

This clonotype was seen more than once but under ten times. The chain links TRBV19 to TRBJ2-1, with 11 bases identical to TRBD2. The CDR3 has 17 amino acids. Germline V gene data show CDR1 as LNHDA and CDR2 as SQIVND (reference sequence). With 6 bases clipped from V and 4 bases from J, the junction kept 11 bases outside the gene matches. Here the CDR3 reads CASSPLTSGRFYNEQFF. CDR3 bases: TGTGCCAGTAGCCCTCTAACTAGCGGGAGATTTTACAATGAGCAGTTCTTC.

V gene TRBV7-9 combines with J gene TRBJ2-2, with TRBD2 as a possible D gene (5 bases). Trimming removed 5 bases from V and 3 bases from J, with 10 bases in between. Germline V gene lookup returns CDR1 SEHNR and CDR2 FQNEAQ (reference sequence). The CDR3 sequence is 14 residues long. The CDR3 reads CASSQDSDTGELFF. In nucleotides, the CDR3 is TGTGCCAGCAGCCAGGACTCTGACACCGGGGAGCTGTTTTTT. Based on the CDR3 plus reference TRBV7-9 and TRBJ2-2, the full variable domain is DTGVSQNPRHKITKRGQNVTFRCDPISEHNRLYWYRQTLGQGPEFLTYFQNEAQLEKSRLLSDRFSAERPKGSFSTLEIQRTEQGDSAMYLCASSQDSDTGELFFGEGSRLTVL.

With regard to this clonotype: Since no conserved phenylalanine or tryptophan closes the CDR3, a read error is the likely cause. The chain carries TRBV14 and TRBJ1-2, with 7 bases identical to TRBD1. This CDR3 region has 13 residues. Trimming removed 4 bases from V and 6 bases from J; junction bases left unmatched: 5. Germline lookup yields CDR1 SGHDN and CDR2 FVKESK. The CDR3 DNA reads TGTGCCAGCAGCCCGCGGACAGGAGATGGCTACACCCTC. Translating gives CASSPRTGDGYTL.

This clonotype has just a few counts. At one of its ends the junction is not consistent with the germline gene, which may arise from a read error. The V and J genes are TRBV7-7 and TRBJ2-1, with D unresolved. Germline CDR1 is SSHAT and CDR2 is FNYEAQ (reference sequence). The CDR3 sequence is 13 residues long. The CDR3 spells CASSYTPGNEQFF. CDR3 nucleotide sequence: TGTGCTAGCAGCTATACACCAGGCAATGAGCAGTTCTTC.

This clonotype was seen repeatedly, ten times or more. This rearrangement joins TRBV28 to TRBJ1-3; maybe TRBD1 (6 bases). Germline V gives CDR1 MDHEN, CDR2 SYDVKM. Trimming stripped 4 bases from V and 4 bases from J, with 14 bases between. CDR3 size: 15 residues. This CDR3 is CASSSPGGAGNTIYF. The CDR3 DNA reads TGTGCCAGCAGTTCCCCGGGGGGGGCCGGAAACACCATATATTTT.

The chain couples TRBV10-3 to TRBJ2-3; D possibly corresponds to TRBD2 (5 bases). The CDR3 extends over 14 amino acids. The ends were cut back, 11 bases at V and 4 bases at J, with 19 bases in the middle. Germline V gene data show CDR1 as ENHRY and CDR2 as SYGVKD. The CDR3 DNA reads as TGTGCCGCCAAGCCTTTGTGGGAGTCAGATACGCAGTATTTT. Its translation is CAAKPLWESDTQYF.

This clonotype has a count of ten or more. The rearrangement uses TRBV11-2 and TRBJ2-1, with 8 bases identical to TRBD1. V lost 4 bases, J lost 0 bases, and 5 bases stayed unmatched. Germline V gene data show CDR1 as SGHAT and CDR2 as FQNNGV. CDR3 length: 16 residues. CDR3 sequence (DNA): TGTGCCAGCAGCTCCCGGACAGGGAGCTCCTACAATGAGCAGTTCTTC. Translation gives CASSSRTGSSYNEQFF.

This clonotype was observed at least ten times. V gene TRBV7-8 combines with J gene TRBJ1-1; D remains ambiguous. CDR1 and CDR2 (germline): SGHVS, FQNEAQ. The CDR3 extends over 13 amino acids. V was shortened by 3 bases and J by 4 bases, with 9 bases between the two germline ends. The CDR3 region is CASSFEGITEAFF. CDR3 bases: TGTGCCAGCAGCTTCGAAGGGATCACTGAAGCTTTCTTT. The full variable domain, its missing parts supplied by reference TRBV7-8 and TRBJ1-1, is GAGVSQSPRYKVAKRGQDVALRCDPISGHVSLFWYQQALGQGPEFLTYFQNEAQLDKSGLPSDRFFAERPEGSVSTLKIQRTQQEDSAVYLCASSFEGITEAFFGQGTRLTVV.

Many counts were recorded for this clonotype. V gene TRBV27 combines with J gene TRBJ1-4; TRBD1 matches 11 bases. Trimming at V came to 6 bases and at J to 7 bases, leaving 10 bases not matched to a gene. CDR1 is MNHEY and CDR2 is SMNVEV in the germline V gene (reference sequence). This CDR3 region has 16 residues. The CDR3 region has the DNA TGTGCCAGCAGACCCGGGACAGGGGGGAGGATTGAAAAACTGTTTTTT. This codes for CASRPGTGGRIEKLFF.

There are a few counts of this clonotype. The rearrangement uses TRBV3-1 and TRBJ1-2; D gene ambiguous. The ends were cut back, 0 bases at V and 8 bases at J, with 4 bases in the middle. The CDR3 is 11 amino acids. In germline, CDR1 is LGHDT, CDR2 YNNKEL (reference sequence). This chain's CDR3 is CASSQERGYTF. The CDR3, as DNA: TGTGCCAGCAGCCAAGAGAGGGGCTACACCTTC.

J is TRBJ1-1 and V is TRBV4-1; 7 nucleotides line up with TRBD1. CDR1 and CDR2 from the germline V gene are MGHRA and YSYEKL. V lost 3 bases, J lost 5 bases, and 6 bases stayed unmatched. The CDR3 sequence is 14 residues long. CDR3 bases: TGCGCCAGCAGCCACCCAGGGGGTCAGACTGAAGCTTTCTTT. As protein: CASSHPGGQTEAFF.

The chain employs TRBV7-3 and TRBJ2-2; 11 positions match TRBD2. The V gene's germline CDR1 is SGHTA and CDR2 FQGTGA. The CDR3 has 17 residues. The V gene end was trimmed by 5 bases and the J gene end by 3 bases; junction bases not matched to a gene: 8. CDR3 DNA: TGTGCCAGCAGCCCACTAGCGGGAGTTGCGGACACCGGGGAGCTGTTTTTT. Amino acids: CASSPLAGVADTGELFF.

Remarks on this clonotype: The junction differs from germline at one of its ends, possibly a read error. The chain couples TRBV18 to TRBJ1-5, with 10 positions matching TRBD1. The CDR3 extends over 15 amino acids. Per the germline V gene, CDR1 is KGHSH and CDR2 is LQKENI. The CDR3 DNA is TGTGCCAGCTCACAGGACAGGGGGAGCAATCACCCCCAGCATTTT. As protein: CASSQDRGSNHPQHF.